A selection of T cell receptor beta chains follows, all from one sample in a study of shared clonotypes between healthy human individuals. TCRdb's copy holds only in-frame clones and misses some; the assay was immunoSEQ multiplex PCR. Seen here are fewer than 1 million clones, approximately 96% observed once, and the top ten hold less than 0.3%. The specimen was naive CD8+ T cells sorted from blood. The receptors shown here come from a man younger than 40 in good health. Both conserved end residues are part of each CDR3. The D gene is left open where the match is weak. Not every row has a clone size; where given, it reads once, few, many or a size class.

>TRBD2|16|TRBV27|.|TRBJ2-3
TGTGCCAGCAGCAATTCCGGGACTAGCGGCACAGATACGCAGTATTTT
CASSNSGTSGTDTQYF
>.|15|TRBV27|.|TRBJ2-7
TGTGCCAGCAGTCCCTCGGGGGGCGACACCTACGAGCAGTACTTC
CASSPSGGDTYEQYF
>.|18|TRBV27|.|TRBJ2-3
TGTGCCAGCAGTTTAAAATCCCTATCATTTCGCGGCACAGATACGCAGTATTTT
CASSLKSLSFRGTDTQYF
>TRBD2|17|TRBV7-6|.|TRBJ2-3
TGTGCCAGCAGCTTAGGGCCTAGCGGGAGGGTAACAGATACGCAGTATTTT
CASSLGPSGRVTDTQYF
>TRBD1|14|TRBV9|.|TRBJ2-1
TGTGCCAGCAGCGACCGGGACAGGGAGGATGAGCAGTTCTTC
CASSDRDREDEQFF
>.|12|TRBV28|once|TRBJ2-7
TGTGCCAGCAGTTTGTACTACCGCGAGCAGTACTTC
CASSLYYREQYF
>TRBD1|15|TRBV27|once|TRBJ2-5
TGTGCCAGCCAGACCGGGACAGGGGACCAAGAGACCCAGTACTTC
CASQTGTGDQETQYF
>.|15|TRBV27|.|TRBJ2-1
.
CASSTSAGSYNEQFF
>.|12|TRBV11-2|.|TRBJ2-3
TGTGCCAGCAGCAAGCTAGCTGATACGCAGTATTTT
CASSKLADTQYF
>.|12|TRBV11-3|.|TRBJ2-1
TGTGCCAGCAGCTTAGATCCGGCGCTGCAGTTCTTC
CASSLDPALQFF
>.|15|TRBV27|once|TRBJ1-4
TGTGCCAGCAGTTTATCTCCCAGGGGTGATGAAAAACTGTTTTTT
CASSLSPRGDEKLFF
>.|14|TRBV4-2|.|TRBJ2-2
TGTGCCAGCAGCCAATCCGCAAACACCGGGGAGCTGTTTTTT
CASSQSANTGELFF
>.|15|TRBV27|.|TRBJ1-5
TGTGCCAGCAGTTTATCGGCGGGGATGAACCAGCCCCAGCATTTT
CASSLSAGMNQPQHF
>TRBD2|16|TRBV11-2|once|TRBJ2-1
TGTGCCAGCAGCTTAGGCCGTAGCGGGATTGACAATGAGCAGTTCTTC
CASSLGRSGIDNEQFF
>TRBD1|14|TRBV7-9|.|TRBJ1-2
TGTGCCAGCAGCCAGGGGGGGAATAACTATGGCTACACCTTC
CASSQGGNNYGYTF
>.|15|TRBV28|.|TRBJ2-7
TGTGCCAGCAGTTCCCAGGGTAAGGGAACCTACGAGCAGTACTTC
CASSSQGKGTYEQYF
>TRBD1|13|TRBV6-5|.|TRBJ1-1
TGTGCCGTGCGTACTGGGACAGGGACTGAAGCTTTCTTT
CAVRTGTGTEAFF
>TRBD2|14|TRBV7-2|few|TRBJ2-7
TGTGCCAGCGCAACGGGGGGGCGACGCTACGAGCAGTACTTC
CASATGGRRYEQYF
>.|11|TRBV5-6|.|TRBJ2-7
TGTGCCAGCAGCTTCAATTACGAGCAGTACTTC
CASSFNYEQYF
>.|14|TRBV7-9|.|TRBJ1-5
TGTGCCAGTCAACAGGCTGGGAGCAATCAGCCCCAGCATTTT
CASQQAGSNQPQHF
>TRBD2|16|TRBV4-3|once|TRBJ2-1
TGCGCCAGCAGCCAATATAGCGGGAGGGCCATGCCTGAGCAGTTCTTC
CASSQYSGRAMPEQFF
>.|13|TRBV9|.|TRBJ1-1
TGTGCCAGCAGCGCACCACCGTACACTGAAGCTTTCTTT
CASSAPPYTEAFF
>.|13|TRBV12-5|.|TRBJ2-1
TGTGCTAGTGGTTTGTCGACAGCGGGTGAGCAGTTCTTC
CASGLSTAGEQFF
>.|15|TRBV29-1|.|TRBJ2-7
TGCAGCGTCGTGGGGGGCCGGACTCGGTTTTACGAGCAGTACTTC
CSVVGGRTRFYEQYF
>.|13|TRBV29-1|.|TRBJ1-1
TGCAGCGTGCCTATAACAGGGTCGGCAAGTGCTTTCTTT
CSVPITGSASAFF
>TRBD2|16|TRBV6-1|.|TRBJ2-2
TGTGCCAGCAGTGTGTTTTTAGCGGGAAGCACCGGGGAGCTGTTTTTT
CASSVFLAGSTGELFF
>.|14|TRBV11-2|.|TRBJ1-1
TGTGCCAGCAGCTTAGAGGGGGTTCGCACTGAAGCTTTCTTT
CASSLEGVRTEAFF
>.|14|TRBV6-5|.|TRBJ2-5
TGTGCCAGCAGTTACTCTCAGGTGCGGGAGACCCAGTACTTC
CASSYSQVRETQYF
>TRBD2|17|TRBV7-8|.|TRBJ2-1
TGTGCCAGCAGCTTAGGAGGACTAGCGGACTCCTACAATGAGCAGTTCTTC
CASSLGGLADSYNEQFF
>TRBD1|14|TRBV25-1|.|TRBJ2-1
TGTGCCAGCGAAGGGACAGGGGAATACAATGAGCAGTTCTTC
CASEGTGEYNEQFF
>.|15|TRBV15|once|TRBJ1-1
TGTGCCACCAGCAGAGACACGGGTCTCAACACTGAAGCTTTCTTT
CATSRDTGLNTEAFF
>.|13|TRBV11-2|.|TRBJ1-2
TGTGCCAGCAGCGCGACCGATAACTATGGCTACACCTTC
CASSATDNYGYTF
>TRBD1|16|TRBV15|.|TRBJ2-3
TGTGCCACCAGCAGTGTAGGGACAGGGGCGACAGATACGCAGTATTTT
CATSSVGTGATDTQYF
>.|15|TRBV7-9|.|TRBJ2-7
TGTGCCAGCAGCTTAGAACCAGGAGAGACCTACGAGCAGTACTTC
CASSLEPGETYEQYF
>.|16|TRBV27|.|TRBJ1-5
TGTGCCAGCAGTTTATTTGCAGGAACTAGCAATCAGCCCCAGCATTTT
CASSLFAGTSNQPQHF
>TRBD2|15|TRBV28|.|TRBJ2-7
TGTGCCAGCAGTGGGGCGGGAGGGATCACCTACGAGCAGTACTTC
CASSGAGGITYEQYF